Presented here are 32 T cell receptor beta chains from one specimen sequenced in a study of spatial heterogeneity in lung cancer. MiXCR was run by TCRdb on the 5' RACE reads, yielding one entry per CDR3 protein. The repertoire holds about 110,000 distinct CDR3 sequences, with more than 10% as singletons. Time point in this sample: blood at routine non-recurrence follow-up after resection. The specimen comprised PBMCs, sampled at follow-up. The receptors here all came from a female donor with early-stage non-small cell lung cancer.

The chain uses TRBV30 and TRBJ2-7, with 8 bases lining up with TRBD2. The length of the CDR3 is 15 residues. The V gene's germline CDR1 is GTSNPN and CDR2 SVGIG (reference sequence). J gave up 4 bases and V 0 bases, and 8 bases lay outside the gene matches. CDR3 sequence reads: CAWSVLGGRLYEQYF. In nucleotides, the CDR3 is TGTGCCTGGAGTGTATTGGGCGGGAGGCTTTACGAGCAGTACTTC.

The CDR3 spells CASTTGRTGVDQPQHF. CDR3 DNA: TGTGCCAGCACTACTGGACGGACAGGGGTCGATCAGCCCCAGCATTTT. The V gene is TRBV18, the J gene TRBJ1-5; TRBD1 agrees at 9 bases. V lost 8 bases and J lost 5; bases outside the gene matches: 13. The CDR3 length is 16 residues. In germline, CDR1 is KGHSH, CDR2 LQKENI.

This clonotype was observed a handful of times. The rearrangement links TRBV7-2 to TRBJ2-3, with TRBD2 identical over 13 bases. The V and J ends lost 4 bases and 4 bases, in that order; junction bases with no gene match: 5. CDR3 length: 16 residues. In germline, CDR1 is SGHTA, CDR2 FQGNSA. The CDR3 DNA is TGTGCCAGCAGCTCCGGACTAGCGGGAGTGGCAGATACGCAGTATTTT. Encoded protein: CASSSGLAGVADTQYF.

CDR3 nucleotides: TGTGCCAGCAGCTTAGCTCCCTGGTCAAAAAGGGTAGACACCATATATTTT. Encoded protein: CASSLAPWSKRVDTIYF. This chain links TRBV7-6 with TRBJ1-3; D not resolved. The V and J ends lost 0 bases and 8 bases respectively, with 20 bases between them. The CDR3 runs 17 residues. The germline gives CDR1 SGHVS, CDR2 FNYEAQ.

V gene TRBV24-1 combines with J gene TRBJ2-5; possibly TRBD1 or TRBD2 for D (6 bases each). The CDR3 extends over 14 amino acids. The V end lost 3 bases, the J end lost 7 bases, and 14 bases lay between the germline ends. CDR1 is KGHDR, CDR2 SFDVKD, per germline. The CDR3 DNA is TGTGCCACCAGTGATATGGGGGGCCTAGGGACCCAGTACTTC. This sequence encodes CATSDMGGLGTQYF.

Ten or more counts support this clonotype. The chain is built from TRBV6-1 and TRBJ2-1, with TRBD2 identical over 13 bases. Trimming took 6 bases from V and 7 from J; bases not matched to a gene: 6. Germline V gene data show CDR1 as MNHNS and CDR2 as SASEGT. This CDR3 region has 15 residues. Here the CDR3 reads CASRGTSGRDNEQFF. In DNA form, the CDR3 reads TGTGCCAGCAGGGGAACTAGCGGGAGGGATAATGAGCAGTTCTTC.

This clonotype was observed at least ten times. This rearrangement joins TRBV28 to TRBJ1-1; tentatively, D is TRBD1 (6 bases). Germline assignment: CDR1 MDHEN and CDR2 SYDVKM. There are 14 residues in the CDR3. V lost 6 bases, J lost 5 bases, and 16 bases lay in between. The CDR3 coding sequence is TGTGCCAGCAGCCCTATTTGGGGGCGGACTGAAGCTTTCTTT. Amino acids: CASSPIWGRTEAFF. The full variable domain, with the rest looked up from reference TRBV28 and TRBJ1-1, is DVKVTQSSRYLVKRTGEKVFLECVQDMDHENMFWYRQDPGLGLRLIYFSYDVKMKEKGDIPEGYSVSREKKERFSLILESASTNQTSMYLCASSPIWGRTEAFFGQGTRLTVV.

The rearrangement joins TRBV7-9 to TRBJ1-2; D gene uncertain. V shed 5 bases and J shed 1 base, with 8 bases lying between them. The CDR3 is 13 amino acids. Germline CDR1 is SEHNR and CDR2 is FQNEAQ (reference sequence). The DNA for the CDR3 is TGTGCCAGCAGCACACACCTTAACTATGGCTACACCTTC. Translated, it gives CASSTHLNYGYTF. Filled out from reference TRBV7-9 and TRBJ1-2, the complete variable domain reads DTGVSQNPRHKITKRGQNVTFRCDPISEHNRLYWYRQTLGQGPEFLTYFQNEAQLEKSRLLSDRFSAERPKGSFSTLEIQRTEQGDSAMYLCASSTHLNYGYTFGSGTRLTVV.

This chain connects TRBV23-1 to TRBJ2-3; D is ambiguous. TRBV23-1 has ORF status, its function being uncertain. Trimming shortened V by 0 bases and J by 0 bases, and 25 bases separated the two germline ends. The CDR3 extends over 21 amino acids. CDR3 coding DNA: TGCGCCAGCAGTCAATCCTTTCGTCCCAGACGCTACAGAGATAGCACAGATACGCAGTATTTT. Its protein product is CASSQSFRPRRYRDSTDTQYF.

The rearrangement uses TRBV5-4 and TRBJ1-6; D perhaps matches TRBD1 (5 bases). This CDR3 region has 16 residues. The V and J ends lost 4 bases and 6 bases respectively, with 17 bases between them. Germline V gene sequence: CDR1 SGHNT, CDR2 YYREEE (reference sequence). CDR3 bases: TGTGCCAGCAGCAGACTCGTTTGGGGGAGTAATTCACCCCTCCACTTT. Protein sequence: CASSRLVWGSNSPLHF.

This clonotype was seen repeatedly, ten times or more. The CDR3 loop reads CASSRQDPSYEQYF. CDR3 DNA: TGTGCCAGCTCACGTCAAGATCCTAGCTACGAGCAGTACTTC. The rearrangement links TRBV18 to TRBJ2-7; D remains unclear. V dropped 4 bases and J dropped 3 bases, with 13 bases sitting between them. Germline CDR1 is KGHSH and CDR2 is LQKENI. The CDR3 length is 14 residues.

The CDR3: CASSYSGNTIYF. The CDR3 nucleotides are TGTGCCAGCAGTTACTCGGGAAACACCATATATTTT. This rearrangement joins TRBV6-6 to TRBJ1-3; D call uncertain. Trimming removed 0 bases from V and 4 bases from J, with 1 base in between. The CDR3 runs 12 residues. Germline CDR1 reads MNHNY; CDR2 reads SVGAGI (reference sequence).

This clonotype was detected a few times. This chain links TRBV10-3 with TRBJ1-2; D uncertain. The CDR3 extends over 15 amino acids. V was clipped by 0 bases and J by 4 bases, with 12 bases between them. CDR1 and CDR2 (germline): ENHRY, SYGVKD. The CDR3 DNA follows: TGTGCCATCAGTGAGTCGATGACGGCTATCTATGGCTACACCTTC. Protein product: CAISESMTAIYGYTF.

The chain recombines TRBV11-1 with TRBJ2-1; TRBD2 aligns across 7 bases. V shed 3 bases, J shed 4 bases, and the junction held 6 bases outside the gene matches. This CDR3 region has 15 residues. Germline CDR1 SGHAT, CDR2 FQDESV (reference sequence). The CDR3 reads CASSLAGARYNEQFF. In DNA, the CDR3 is TGTGCCAGCAGCTTGGCGGGAGCCCGTTACAATGAGCAGTTCTTC.

In this sample, this clonotype turned up a few times. The genes are TRBV12-3 or TRBV12-4 and TRBJ1-3, with unresolved D. V lost 3 bases to trimming and J lost 0 bases, with 9 bases between them. The CDR3 loop spans 15 amino acids. CDR3 nucleotides: TGTGCCAGCAGTTTGGGCAGCCTCTCTGGAAACACCATATATTTT. Its protein product is CASSLGSLSGNTIYF.

The chain employs TRBV3-1 and TRBJ2-3; no clear D gene. This CDR3 has 12 amino acids. The germline V gene has CDR1 LGHDT and CDR2 YNNKEL (reference sequence). V dropped 4 bases and J dropped 2 bases, with 4 bases sitting between them. The CDR3 DNA reads TGTGCCAGCAGCCTACACACAGATACGCAGTATTTT. Encoded protein: CASSLHTDTQYF.

This clonotype showed up many times. The CDR3 sequence: CASSFLGAPPYEQYF. The DNA for the CDR3 is TGTGCCAGCAGTTTTTTAGGGGCCCCTCCCTACGAGCAGTACTTC. This chain links TRBV28 with TRBJ2-7, with D possibly TRBD1 on 5 matching bases. Trimming left V 3 bases short and J 2 bases short, with 14 bases between. CDR3 length: 15 amino acids. Germline assignment: CDR1 MDHEN and CDR2 SYDVKM.

V gene TRBV7-9 combines with J gene TRBJ1-1, with a weak D call TRBD1 (5 bases). In germline, CDR1 is SEHNR, CDR2 FQNEAQ (reference sequence). The V and J ends lost 1 base and 1 base respectively, with 13 bases between them. The CDR3 is made up of 16 amino acids. The CDR3 region has the DNA TGTGCCAGCAGCTTAGTTCCGGCAGGGCCGAACACTGAAGCTTTCTTT. Protein: CASSLVPAGPNTEAFF.

This clonotype was seen only once. The rearrangement uses TRBV27 and TRBJ2-7; no reliable D call. V was pared by 3 bases and J by 0 bases, with 9 bases between. CDR1 is MNHEY and CDR2 is SMNVEV in the germline V gene (reference sequence). The CDR3 has 14 residues. The CDR3 is CASSLIPLSYEQYF. CDR3 nucleotides: TGTGCCAGCAGTTTGATTCCCCTCTCCTACGAGCAGTACTTC.

V usage is TRBV6-2 or TRBV6-3 and J usage is TRBJ2-5; unclear D gene. The CDR3 is 16 amino acids. V lost 4 bases, J lost 0 bases, and 15 bases lay in between. Germline V CDR1 and CDR2: MNHEY, SVGEGT. The CDR3: CASSSYSRINQETQYF. In DNA, the CDR3 is TGTGCCAGCAGTTCCTACTCGCGGATAAACCAAGAGACCCAGTACTTC.

The chain is built from TRBV12-3 or TRBV12-4 and TRBJ2-1; D is uncertain. The CDR3 extends over 11 amino acids. Trimming shortened V by 3 bases and J by 9 bases, and 6 bases separated the two germline ends. In nucleotides, the CDR3 is TGTGCCAGCAGTTTTCGAAGTGAGCAGTTCTTC. Amino acid sequence: CASSFRSEQFF.

This clonotype was counted between two and nine times. The chain employs TRBV12-3 or TRBV12-4 and TRBJ2-1, with D possibly TRBD1 on 5 matching bases. Trimming pared 3 bases from V and 6 bases from J, leaving 15 bases between. There are 15 residues in the CDR3. CDR3: CASSFSDSLFNEQFF. The CDR3, as DNA: TGTGCCAGCAGTTTCAGTGACAGTCTTTTCAATGAGCAGTTCTTC.

The rearrangement joins TRBV29-1 to TRBJ1-1, with D possibly matching TRBD1 (6 bases). This CDR3 is 13 amino acids long. Germline CDR1 SQVTM, CDR2 ANQGSEA. V lost 5 bases and J 0 bases, leaving 10 bases between the germline ends. The CDR3 sequence: CSVWGHMNTEAFF. CDR3 bases: TGCAGCGTTTGGGGACACATGAACACTGAAGCTTTCTTT.

The sample holds many counts of this clonotype. This chain uses TRBV3-1 with TRBJ2-1; D uncertain. The CDR3 totals 17 residues. CDR1 is LGHDT, CDR2 YNNKEL, per germline (reference sequence). V lost 1 base to trimming and J lost 0 bases, with 13 bases between them. The CDR3 here is CASSQVGLTHSYNEQFF. The CDR3 region has the DNA TGTGCCAGCAGCCAAGTGGGTTTAACCCACTCCTACAATGAGCAGTTCTTC.

The rearrangement joins TRBV5-1 to TRBJ1-1, with D uncertain. The CDR3 runs to 15 residues. V was cut by 0 bases and J by 0 bases, with 9 bases left in between. In germline, CDR1 is SGHRS, CDR2 YFSETQ. The CDR3 region is CASSLGTAMNTEAFF. The DNA of the CDR3 is TGCGCCAGCAGCTTGGGCACAGCGATGAACACTGAAGCTTTCTTT.

This clonotype occurred many times. The V call is TRBV29-1, the J call TRBJ2-7, with 8 bases matching TRBD2. This CDR3 has 12 amino acids. With V trimmed by 7 bases and J by 1 base, 3 bases remained unmatched. Germline assignment: CDR1 SQVTM and CDR2 ANQGSEA. The CDR3: CSALADSYEQYF. CDR3 bases: TGCAGCGCACTAGCGGATTCCTACGAGCAGTACTTC.

The chain has TRBV12-3 or TRBV12-4 and TRBJ2-7, with TRBD2 matching 14 bases. V was pared by 5 bases and J by 7 bases, with 10 bases of the junction left unmatched. The CDR3 covers 16 residues. This CDR3 reads CASSPAGLAGVREQYV. The CDR3 region has the DNA TGTGCCAGCAGTCCCGCGGGACTAGCGGGAGTACGGGAGCAGTACGTC.

This clonotype occurred many times. This CDR3 reads CSGGGVQETQYF. The CDR3 DNA reads TGCAGCGGGGGAGGGGTCCAAGAGACCCAGTACTTC. This chain joins TRBV29-1 and TRBJ2-5; 7 bases line up with TRBD2. Germline V gene lookup returns CDR1 SQVTM and CDR2 ANQGSEA. The CDR3 runs 12 residues. The V gene end was trimmed by 7 bases and the J gene end by 1 base; junction bases not matched to a gene: 3. The full variable domain, rest sourced from reference TRBV29-1 and TRBJ2-5, is SAVISQKPSRDICQRGTSLTIQCQVDSQVTMMFWYRQQPGQSLTLIATANQGSEATYESGFVIDKFPISRPNLTFSTLTVSNMSPEDSSIYLCSGGGVQETQYFGPGTRLLVL.

The J gene is TRBJ1-5, the V gene TRBV4-3; the match to TRBD1 covers 7 bases. CDR3 length: 14 amino acids. The junction had 3 bases not matched to a gene; V was cut back by 1 base and J by 6 bases. CDR1 LGHNA and CDR2 YSLEER come from the germline V gene. The CDR3 DNA reads as TGCGCCAGCAGCCAAGGACAGGGTAGTCAGCCCCAGCATTTT. It specifies CASSQGQGSQPQHF.

J is TRBJ1-2 and V is TRBV28; D is unclear. V lost 8 bases, J lost 4 bases, and 11 bases lay in between. CDR3 length: 12 amino acids. Germline assignment: CDR1 MDHEN and CDR2 SYDVKM. The CDR3: CASAGGPYGYTF. DNA of the CDR3: TGTGCCAGCGCCGGAGGGCCCTATGGCTACACCTTC.

This clonotype was seen a handful of times. The rearrangement joins TRBV12-3 or TRBV12-4 to TRBJ2-1; 10 bases are a match to TRBD2. The junction had 12 bases not matched to a gene; V was cut back by 7 bases and J by 0 bases. The CDR3 sequence is 18 residues long. CDR3 nucleotide sequence: TGTGCCAGCACAAAAACTAGCGGGACCCCGAGCTCCTACAATGAGCAGTTCTTC. It codes for CASTKTSGTPSSYNEQFF.

This clonotype was observed at least ten times. V usage is TRBV20-1 and J usage is TRBJ2-7; TRBD1 matches 7 bases. The CDR3 runs to 14 residues. CDR1 DFQATT and CDR2 SNEGSKA come from the germline V gene (reference sequence). Losses at the gene ends were 5 bases for V and 0 bases for J; bases not matched to a gene: 7. For the CDR3, the DNA is TGCAGTGCTCCACAGGGGCCCTACTCCTACGAGCAGTACTTC. Translated, it gives CSAPQGPYSYEQYF.